What follows describes a single TCR beta chain. CDR3 length: 14 amino acids. Looked up from germline, CDR1 is SGHRS and CDR2 is YFSETQ. The V gene end was trimmed by 4 bases and the J gene end by 4 bases; junction bases not matched to a gene: 3. These data come from a study of CD8 T cells in Susac syndrome. CD8+ and CD4+ T cells circulating in blood were sequenced for TCR beta. TEMRA cells were FACS-enriched, while CD8+ and CD4+ T cells were negatively isolated. A quantity of roughly 0.5 to 1 ug RNA underwent reverse transcription using random hexamers. Across 54 Vbeta and 13 Jbeta, TCR beta CDR3 was amplified with immunoSEQ multiplex PCR. TCRdb re-called the immunoSEQ multiplex PCR reads through MiXCR, storing one row per CDR3 protein. The table has some 120,000 distinct CDR3 sequences, more than 90% seen once.

The sequence derives from a human donor in good health. Sample: CD4+ T cells from PBMCs. V is TRBV5-1 and J is TRBJ2-3, with TRBD1 matching over 10 bases. CDR3 protein: CASSLGQGADTQYF. DNA of the CDR3: TGCGCCAGCAGCCTCGGACAGGGGGCAGATACGCAGTATTTT.